These 8 T cell receptor beta chains were sequenced from one sample in a study of blood T cell repertoires in COVID-19 (dated by TCRdb to the early 2020s). The library relied on the immunoSEQ multiplex PCR assay. The clones in this table, taken by TCRdb from immuneACCESS, are in-frame only. Not every clone is retained; where verified, under half of the shortfall comes from an unresolved V gene, and the cause of the rest is unknown. The sample table lists approximately 80,000 clones, approximately 80% of them with a count of one. The ten most abundant clones make up about 45% of the sample. Sequenced: peripheral blood. The receptor set was obtained from an elderly man with acute or convalescent COVID-19.

The chain combines TRBV19 with TRBJ2-3; the D gene is possibly TRBD2 (6 bases). The CDR3 consists of 13 residues. Per germline, CDR1 LNHDA and CDR2 SQIVND (reference sequence). Trimming removed 6 bases at V and 2 bases at J, with 9 bases between. The CDR3 DNA reads TGTGCCAGTAGAGCGGGTACCACAGATACGCAGTATTTT. Its protein is CASRAGTTDTQYF.

V usage is TRBV18 and J usage is TRBJ1-1, with D possibly matching TRBD1 (5 bases). Trimming took 3 bases from V and 10 from J, leaving 15 bases between them. Germline CDR1 reads KGHSH; CDR2 reads LQKENI. The CDR3 contains 13 residues. CDR3 nucleotides: TGTGCCAGCTCACCGGGGGGAGACAATCGAGCTTTCTTT. Protein product: CASSPGGDNRAFF.

The rearrangement links TRBV24-1 to TRBJ2-5; D remains unclear. The CDR3 totals 16 residues. The V end lost 4 bases, the J end lost 0 bases, and 14 bases lay between the germline ends. Germline V CDR1 and CDR2: KGHDR, SFDVKD. In DNA, the CDR3 is TGTGCCACCAGTGACCCCGAGGCTCCGTACCAAGAGACCCAGTACTTC. Protein: CATSDPEAPYQETQYF.

Only one count was recorded for this clone. In DNA, the CDR3 is TGCGCCAGCAAACAGGGGGACGACACCGGGGAGCTGTTTTTT. Its translation: CASKQGDDTGELFF. The V gene is TRBV5-1, the J gene TRBJ2-2, with 8 bases identical to TRBD1. Germline CDR1 and CDR2: SGHRS and YFSETQ. The CDR3 length is 14 residues. V trimming: 6 bases; J trimming: 3 bases; junction bases outside the gene matches: 4.

The V and J genes are TRBV7-9 and TRBJ1-2; D uncertain. The CDR3 length is 15 residues. The germline CDR1 and CDR2 sequences are SEHNR and FQNEAQ (reference sequence). V dropped 1 base and J dropped 2 bases, with 11 bases sitting between them. This chain's CDR3 is CASSLDLVLNYGYTF. In DNA, the CDR3 is TGTGCCAGCAGCTTAGACCTAGTCCTAAACTATGGCTACACCTTC.

The chain joins TRBV19 to TRBJ2-7, with D possibly matching TRBD1 (6 bases). The germline V and J ends were trimmed by 4 bases and 1 base, with 11 bases remaining between them. This CDR3 has 14 residues. Germline V CDR1 and CDR2: LNHDA, SQIVND (reference sequence). The CDR3 loop is CASSKGQISYEQYF. DNA for the CDR3: TGTGCCAGTAGTAAAGGACAGATATCCTACGAGCAGTACTTC. The variable domain in full, with the rest retrieved from reference TRBV19 and TRBJ2-7, is DGGITQSPKYLFRKEGQNVTLSCEQNLNHDAMYWYRQDPGQGLRLIYYSQIVNDFQKGDIAEGYSVSREKKESFPLTVTSAQKNPTAFYLCASSKGQISYEQYFGPGTRLTVT.

This clone was seen only a few times. The rearrangement uses TRBV27 and TRBJ2-1; 9 nucleotides line up with TRBD1. This CDR3 comprises 16 residues. The germline CDR1 and CDR2 sequences are MNHEY and SMNVEV (reference sequence). V shed 6 bases, J shed 5 bases, and the junction held 11 bases outside the gene matches. The CDR3 reads CASSEQPGQGHNEQFF. CDR3 DNA sequence: TGTGCCAGCAGCGAACAACCGGGACAGGGCCACAATGAGCAGTTCTTC.

This clone occurred once. V gene TRBV4-1 combines with J gene TRBJ1-5; the match to TRBD1 covers 8 bases. V was pared by 4 bases and J by 3 bases, with 8 bases of the junction left unmatched. The V gene's germline CDR1 is MGHRA and CDR2 YSYEKL. This CDR3 region has 16 residues. The CDR3 region has the DNA TGCGCCAGCAGCCCTAGGACAGGGCGAAACAATCAGCCCCAGCATTTT. It translates to CASSPRTGRNNQPQHF.